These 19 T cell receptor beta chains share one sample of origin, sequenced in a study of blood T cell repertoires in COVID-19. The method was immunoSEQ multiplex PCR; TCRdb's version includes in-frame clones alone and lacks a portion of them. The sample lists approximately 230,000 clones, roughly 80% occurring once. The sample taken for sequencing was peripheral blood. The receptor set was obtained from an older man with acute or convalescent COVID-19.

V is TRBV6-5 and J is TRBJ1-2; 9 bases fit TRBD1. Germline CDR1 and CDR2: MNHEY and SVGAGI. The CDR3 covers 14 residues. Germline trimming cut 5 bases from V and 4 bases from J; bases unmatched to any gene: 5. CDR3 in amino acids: CASSPTGGVYGYTF. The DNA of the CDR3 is TGTGCCAGCAGTCCGACAGGGGGAGTCTATGGCTACACCTTC.

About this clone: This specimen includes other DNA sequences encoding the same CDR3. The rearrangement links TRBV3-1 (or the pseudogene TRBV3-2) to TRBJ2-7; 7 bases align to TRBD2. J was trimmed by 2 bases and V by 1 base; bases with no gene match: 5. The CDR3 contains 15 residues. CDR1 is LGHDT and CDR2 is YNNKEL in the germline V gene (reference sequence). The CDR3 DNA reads TGTGCCAGCAGCCAAGGCGGCGGGGGAACCTACGAGCAGTACTTC. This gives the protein CASSQGGGGTYEQYF.

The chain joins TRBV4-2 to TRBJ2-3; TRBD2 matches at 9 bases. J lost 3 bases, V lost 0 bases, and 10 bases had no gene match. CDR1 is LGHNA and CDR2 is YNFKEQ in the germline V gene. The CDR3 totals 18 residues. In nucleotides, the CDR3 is TGTGCCAGCAGCCAAGATCGACGGAGCGGGGGGCATACAGATACGCAGTATTTT. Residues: CASSQDRRSGGHTDTQYF.

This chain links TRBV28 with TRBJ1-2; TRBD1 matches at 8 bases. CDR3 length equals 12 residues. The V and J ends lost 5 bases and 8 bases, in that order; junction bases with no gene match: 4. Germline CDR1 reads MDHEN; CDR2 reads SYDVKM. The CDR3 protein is CASSPDRAGYTF. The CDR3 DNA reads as TGTGCCAGCAGTCCGGACAGGGCCGGCTACACCTTC.

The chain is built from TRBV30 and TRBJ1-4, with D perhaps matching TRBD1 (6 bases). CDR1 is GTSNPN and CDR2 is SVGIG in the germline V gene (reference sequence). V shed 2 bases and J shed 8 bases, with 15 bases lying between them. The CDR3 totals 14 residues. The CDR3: CAWSIGGGAEKLFF. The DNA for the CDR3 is TGTGCCTGGAGTATCGGAGGGGGGGCCGAAAAACTGTTTTTT.

CDR3 loop: CASSQGQPGLAYSYEQYF. The CDR3 DNA sequence: TGTGCCAGCAGCCAAGGCCAGCCAGGACTAGCGTATTCCTACGAGCAGTACTTC. This chain joins TRBV4-2 and TRBJ2-7; 9 bases are a match to TRBD2. The trim removed 1 base at V and 1 base at J, leaving 11 bases unmatched. The CDR3 spans 18 residues. Germline V gene sequence: CDR1 LGHNA, CDR2 YNFKEQ.

CDR3 nucleotide sequence: TGTGCCAGCAGCGCATATAGCGGGCCCTACAATGAGCAGTTCTTC. As protein: CASSAYSGPYNEQFF. This chain connects TRBV7-6 to TRBJ2-1; 7 bases agree with TRBD2. From germline, CDR1 is SGHVS and CDR2 FNYEAQ. CDR3 size: 15 residues. V dropped 5 bases and J dropped 2; count of bases not matched to a gene: 6.

In DNA form, the CDR3 reads TGTGCCAGTAGTATAACAGGGATGAACACTGAAGCTTTCTTT. Protein: CASSITGMNTEAFF. The chain recombines TRBV19 with TRBJ1-1, with D possibly matching TRBD1 (6 bases). The germline gives CDR1 LNHDA, CDR2 SQIVND (reference sequence). The CDR3 covers 14 residues. V was trimmed by 2 bases and J by 0 bases, leaving 7 bases between them.

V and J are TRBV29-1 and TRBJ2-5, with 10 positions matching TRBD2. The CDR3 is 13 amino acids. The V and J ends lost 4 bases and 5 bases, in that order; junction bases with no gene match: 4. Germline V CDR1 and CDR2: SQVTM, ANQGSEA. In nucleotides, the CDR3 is TGCAGCGTTGCCCAGCGGGAGGGGGAGACCCAGTACTTC. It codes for CSVAQREGETQYF.

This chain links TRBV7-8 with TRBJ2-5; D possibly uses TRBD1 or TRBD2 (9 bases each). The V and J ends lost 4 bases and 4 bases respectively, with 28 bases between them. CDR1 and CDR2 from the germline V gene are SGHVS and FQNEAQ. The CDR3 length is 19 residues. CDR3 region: CASSYPGQGLAGWVETQYF. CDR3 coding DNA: TGTGCCAGCAGCTACCCGGGACAGGGTCTAGCGGGATGGGTAGAGACCCAGTACTTC.

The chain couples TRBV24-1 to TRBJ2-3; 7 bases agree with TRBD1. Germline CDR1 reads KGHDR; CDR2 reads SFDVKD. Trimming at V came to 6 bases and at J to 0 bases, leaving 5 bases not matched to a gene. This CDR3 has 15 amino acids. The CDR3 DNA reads TGTGCCACCAGTCCACGACAGGGTAGCACAGATACGCAGTATTTT. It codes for CATSPRQGSTDTQYF.

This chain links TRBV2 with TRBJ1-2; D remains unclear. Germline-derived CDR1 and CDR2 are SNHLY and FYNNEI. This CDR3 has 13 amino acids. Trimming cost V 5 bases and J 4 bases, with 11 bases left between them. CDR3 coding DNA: TGTGCCAGCAGTTCTACGGGATCCTATGGCTACACCTTC. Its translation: CASSSTGSYGYTF.

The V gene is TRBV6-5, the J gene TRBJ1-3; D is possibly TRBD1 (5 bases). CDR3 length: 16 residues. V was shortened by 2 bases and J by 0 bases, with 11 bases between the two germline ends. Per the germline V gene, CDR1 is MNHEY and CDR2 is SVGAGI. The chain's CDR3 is CASSYRGDHSGNTIYF. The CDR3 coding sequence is TGTGCCAGCAGTTACCGGGGGGACCACTCTGGAAACACCATATATTTT.

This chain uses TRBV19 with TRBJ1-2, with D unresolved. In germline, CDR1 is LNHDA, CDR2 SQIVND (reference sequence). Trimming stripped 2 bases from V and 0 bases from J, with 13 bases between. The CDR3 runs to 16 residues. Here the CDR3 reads CASSILTSAANYGYTF. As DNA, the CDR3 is TGTGCCAGTAGTATACTCACATCCGCAGCTAACTATGGCTACACCTTC.

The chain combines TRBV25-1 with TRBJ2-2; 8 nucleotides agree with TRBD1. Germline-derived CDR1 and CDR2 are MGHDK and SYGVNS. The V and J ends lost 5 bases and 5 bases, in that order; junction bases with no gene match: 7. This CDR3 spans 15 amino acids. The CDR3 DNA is TGTGCCAGCAGTCCCCAGGGGGCTAGGACCGGGGAGCTGTTTTTT. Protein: CASSPQGARTGELFF.

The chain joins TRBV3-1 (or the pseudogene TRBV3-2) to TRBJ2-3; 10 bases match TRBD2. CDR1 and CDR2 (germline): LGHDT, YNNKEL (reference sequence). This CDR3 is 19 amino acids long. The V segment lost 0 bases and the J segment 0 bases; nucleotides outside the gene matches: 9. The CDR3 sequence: CASSQEVIAGGSSTDTQYF. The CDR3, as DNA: TGTGCCAGCAGCCAAGAAGTAATAGCGGGGGGCTCTAGCACAGATACGCAGTATTTT.

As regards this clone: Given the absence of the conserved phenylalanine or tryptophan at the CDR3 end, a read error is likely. Here the CDR3 reads CASSLLPGLNTEAFL. DNA of the CDR3: TGTGCCAGCAGTTTATTGCCAGGGTTGAACACTGAAGCTTTCCTT. V is TRBV28 and J is TRBJ1-1, with TRBD1 as a possible D gene (5 bases). Deletions cut 1 base from V and 0 bases from J, with 9 bases between. Looked up from germline, CDR1 is MDHEN and CDR2 is SYDVKM. The CDR3 runs 15 residues.

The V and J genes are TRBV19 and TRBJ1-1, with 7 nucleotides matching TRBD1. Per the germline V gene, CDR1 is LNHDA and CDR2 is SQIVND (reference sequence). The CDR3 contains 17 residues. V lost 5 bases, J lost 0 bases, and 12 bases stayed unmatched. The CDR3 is CASSGATGTVLNTEAFF. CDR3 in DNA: TGTGCCAGTAGTGGGGCCACCGGGACAGTATTGAACACTGAAGCTTTCTTT.

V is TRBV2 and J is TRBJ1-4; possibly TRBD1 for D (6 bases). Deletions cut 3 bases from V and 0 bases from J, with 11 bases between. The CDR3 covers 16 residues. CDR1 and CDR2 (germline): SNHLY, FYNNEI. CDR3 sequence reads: CASSDGTLATNEKLFF. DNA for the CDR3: TGTGCCAGCAGTGACGGGACACTAGCAACTAATGAAAAACTGTTTTTT.